These T cell receptor beta chains were read from a single sample in a study of cytomegalovirus exposure and HLA in healthy donors. The table came from immunoSEQ multiplex PCR; TCRdb's copy has only in-frame clones and leaves some out. The sample contains around 200,000 clones, 70% to 80% of which appear only once. Sequenced sample: PBMCs. These receptors originate from a young woman in good health and CMV-seropositive. Each CDR3 is given with its conserved first and last residue. A D gene is named only where the DNA matches it firmly.

CDR3aa: CASSPVGGTSGRNEQFF
CDR3nt: TGTGCCAGCAGCCCCGTGGGTGGGACTAGCGGGAGGAATGAGCAGTTCTTC
j_gene: TRBJ2-1
d_gene: TRBD2
v_gene: TRBV7-8

CDR3aa: CASSSPGQARYEQYF
CDR3nt: TGTGCCAGCAGTTCCCCTGGACAGGCTCGCTACGAGCAGTACTTC
j_gene: TRBJ2-7
d_gene: TRBD1
v_gene: TRBV27

CDR3aa: CASSDSELETQYF
CDR3nt: TGTGCCAGCAGTGACAGCGAATTAGAGACCCAGTACTTC
j_gene: TRBJ2-5
d_gene: .
v_gene: TRBV2

CDR3aa: CAWGAGNADTQYF
CDR3nt: TGTGCCTGGGGAGCAGGGAACGCAGATACGCAGTATTTT
j_gene: TRBJ2-3
d_gene: .
v_gene: TRBV30

CDR3aa: CASSQHRGAGGYTF
CDR3nt: TGCGCCAGCAGCCAGCACCGGGGGGCAGGTGGCTACACCTTC
j_gene: TRBJ1-2
d_gene: .
v_gene: TRBV4-1

CDR3aa: CASSLGVDRVYEQYF
CDR3nt: TGTGCCAGCAGCTTGGGGGTGGACAGGGTCTACGAGCAGTACTTC
j_gene: TRBJ2-7
d_gene: TRBD1
v_gene: TRBV5-5

CDR3aa: CASSYSGSGGPYEQYF
CDR3nt: TGTGCCAGCAGTTACTCGGGTAGCGGGGGACCCTACGAGCAGTACTTC
j_gene: TRBJ2-7
d_gene: TRBD2
v_gene: TRBV6-5

CDR3aa: CASNTGRDPYDTQYF
CDR3nt: TGTGCCAGCAATACGGGGCGGGACCCTTATGATACGCAGTATTTT
j_gene: TRBJ2-3
d_gene: .
v_gene: TRBV19

CDR3aa: CAWRDRPYEQYF
CDR3nt: TGTGCCTGGAGAGACAGACCCTACGAGCAGTACTTC
j_gene: TRBJ2-7
d_gene: .
v_gene: TRBV30

CDR3aa: CASSSAATTYGYTF
CDR3nt: TGTGCCAGCAGCTCGGCGGCGACTACCTATGGCTACACCTTC
j_gene: TRBJ1-2
d_gene: .
v_gene: TRBV7-2